The source of this TCR beta chain is a study of identical twins. TCRdb independently ran MiXCR on the 5' RACE reads; one entry per CDR3 protein. The table has some 440,000 distinct CDR3 sequences, 20% to 25% seen once. This CDR3 contains 16 residues. Trimming removed 4 bases from V and 0 bases from J, with 10 bases in between. Germline V gives CDR1 LGHDT, CDR2 YNNKEL (reference sequence). The data were also submitted as part of a second study, on T cells expressing NK-cell markers.

The gene calls are TRBV3-1 and TRBJ1-6; a weak D match, TRBD1 (5 bases). The origin of this receptor is a young woman in good health. Sequencing was carried out using CD4+ T cells sorted from blood. The CDR3 spells CASSPGRSSYNSPLHF. The CDR3 coding sequence is TGTGCCAGCAGCCCAGGGAGGAGCTCCTATAATTCACCCCTCCACTTT.